A single sample gave rise to the 18 T cell receptor beta chains below, sequenced in a study of T cells in Graves' hyperthyroidism and ophthalmopathy. RNA transcripts gave rise to amplified TCR beta CDR3 regions. First-round RT-PCR of the TCR CDR3 relied on the HTBI primer set. One entry per CDR3 protein results from TCRdb running MiXCR on the multiplex PCR reads. Here the sample spans about 200,000 distinct CDR3 sequences, around 19% being singletons. The material sequenced was blood. The source is a man aged 40-50 years with Graves' hyperthyroidism.

V gene TRBV19 combines with J gene TRBJ1-1, with unresolved D. Trimming removed 4 bases at V and 3 bases at J, with 15 bases between. The germline V gene encodes CDR1 LNHDA and CDR2 SQIVND (reference sequence). The CDR3 extends over 15 amino acids. The CDR3 sequence is CASSTEDQWDTEAFF. The CDR3 coding sequence is TGTGCCAGTAGTACTGAGGACCAATGGGACACTGAAGCTTTCTTT.

This clonotype was seen repeatedly, ten times or more. This chain links TRBV20-1 with TRBJ2-7; 8 nucleotides match TRBD1. V lost 5 bases to trimming and J lost 2 bases; unmatched junction nucleotides: 8. CDR1 DFQATT and CDR2 SNEGSKA come from the germline V gene (reference sequence). This CDR3 is built from 14 residues. The CDR3 loop reads CSAPPGQGPYEQYF. The CDR3 coding sequence is TGCAGTGCTCCTCCCGGACAGGGCCCCTACGAGCAGTACTTC.

In this sample, this clonotype turned up many times. The J gene is TRBJ1-2, the V gene TRBV20-1, with 9 bases lining up with TRBD1. The length of the CDR3 is 13 residues. Per the germline V gene, CDR1 is DFQATT and CDR2 is SNEGSKA (reference sequence). Losses at the gene ends were 6 bases for V and 9 bases for J; bases not matched to a gene: 11. CDR3 bases: TGCAGTGCAGACCCGGGACAGGGTGTAAGCTACACCTTC. This encodes CSADPGQGVSYTF.

Many counts were recorded for this clonotype. The V gene is TRBV3-1, the J gene TRBJ2-2, with D tentatively TRBD1 or TRBD2 (5 bases each). CDR1 is LGHDT and CDR2 is YNNKEL in the germline V gene (reference sequence). The CDR3 is 15 amino acids. V was cut by 2 bases and J by 4 bases, with 11 bases left in between. The CDR3 region has the DNA TGTGCCAGCAGCCAATGGGACCGGGGCACCGGGGAGCTGTTTTTT. It encodes CASSQWDRGTGELFF.

This clonotype has a count of ten or more. V is TRBV28 and J is TRBJ1-1; 7 positions agree with TRBD1. This CDR3 comprises 15 residues. Trimming took 6 bases from V and 1 from J; bases not matched to a gene: 8. Germline V gene lookup returns CDR1 MDHEN and CDR2 SYDVKM. This CDR3 is CASSPRGSSNTEAFF. The CDR3 DNA reads as TGTGCCAGCAGCCCCAGGGGGAGCTCGAACACTGAAGCTTTCTTT.

The chain carries TRBV10-3 and TRBJ1-5, with D unclear. In germline, CDR1 is ENHRY, CDR2 SYGVKD. CDR3 length: 12 amino acids. V gave up 6 bases and J gave up 2 bases, with 5 bases separating them. The CDR3 sequence is CAISSGNQPQHF. The CDR3 nucleotides are TGTGCCATCAGCTCAGGCAATCAGCCCCAGCATTTT.

The V call is TRBV5-1, the J call TRBJ2-5; D is perhaps TRBD1 or TRBD2 (6 bases each). The CDR3 loop spans 14 amino acids. Germline lookup yields CDR1 SGHRS and CDR2 YFSETQ. The V end was cut by 4 bases, the J end by 5 bases, with 15 bases between. CDR3 in amino acids: CASSAIQGLETQYF. DNA for the CDR3: TGCGCCAGCAGCGCAATACAGGGACTTGAGACCCAGTACTTC.

The sample holds many counts of this clonotype. The J gene is TRBJ2-1, the V gene TRBV7-2, with D hard to call. Germline V gives CDR1 SGHTA, CDR2 FQGNSA. V lost 1 base, J lost 2 bases, and 9 bases lay in between. CDR3 length: 15 residues. The CDR3 spells CASSLDPGPYNEQFF. CDR3 in DNA: TGTGCCAGCAGCTTAGACCCGGGCCCCTACAATGAGCAGTTCTTC.

As for this clonotype: A read error is possible here, since a much larger clone lies one base away. The chain couples TRBV10-3 to TRBJ1-6; 9 nucleotides line up with TRBD1. Trimming cost V 5 bases and J 7 bases; bases outside gene matches: 3. CDR3 size: 14 residues. Germline CDR1 is ENHRY and CDR2 is SYGVKD. CDR3 nucleotide sequence: TGTGCCATCAGTCCCGGGACAGGGAATTCACCCCTCCACTTT. Translating it yields CAISPGTGNSPLHF.

Remarks on this clonotype: This CDR3 fails to terminate in the conserved phenylalanine or tryptophan, so it likely reflects a read error. This chain connects TRBV4-3 to TRBJ2-2, with 10 bases identical to TRBD2. Germline V gene sequence: CDR1 LGHNA, CDR2 YSLEER. The CDR3 loop spans 16 amino acids. V trimming: 4 bases; J trimming: 2 bases; junction bases outside the gene matches: 4. CDR3 in amino acids: CASSPGTSENTGELFL. As DNA, the CDR3 is TGCGCCAGCAGCCCCGGGACTAGCGAAAACACCGGGGAGCTGTTTTTA.

On this clonotype: It may be a read error: a sequence one base away is much more abundant. The V gene is TRBV6-1, the J gene TRBJ1-1, with 7 bases that match TRBD1. This CDR3 region has 15 residues. In germline, CDR1 is MNHNS, CDR2 SASEGT. The CDR3 DNA is TGTGCCAGCACTGAACAGGGGCTTATTAACACTGAAGCTTTCTTT. Translation: CASTEQGLINTEAFF.

Details on this clonotype: No conserved phenylalanine or tryptophan is present at the end of the CDR3, so a read error is the likely explanation. The chain links TRBV18 to TRBJ2-5, with a possible D match to TRBD2 (6 bases). This CDR3 is 14 amino acids long. From germline, CDR1 is KGHSH and CDR2 LQKENI. The V end lost 0 bases, the J end lost 4 bases, and 9 bases lay between the germline ends. This CDR3 reads CASSPPGGGETQYV. As DNA, the CDR3 is TGTGCCAGCTCACCACCGGGGGGAGGAGAGACCCAGTACGTC.

This clonotype was recorded many times. The V and J genes are TRBV11-3 and TRBJ1-1; no clear D. From germline, CDR1 is SGHNT and CDR2 YENEEA. The CDR3 loop spans 13 amino acids. V was shortened by 4 bases and J by 3 bases, with 9 bases between the two germline ends. The CDR3 DNA reads as TGTGCCAGCAGCTCGGACTCCTACACTGAAGCTTTCTTT. It yields the protein CASSSDSYTEAFF.

This clonotype was observed a handful of times. V gene TRBV19 combines with J gene TRBJ2-2, with D perhaps matching TRBD1 (6 bases). This CDR3 has 14 residues. The V end lost 5 bases, the J end lost 5 bases, and 12 bases lay between the germline ends. Looked up from germline, CDR1 is LNHDA and CDR2 is SQIVND (reference sequence). CDR3 sequence (DNA): TGTGCCAGTAGTTTAAACAGGGTTACCGGGGAGCTGTTTTTT. Its protein product is CASSLNRVTGELFF.

This clonotype was seen ten or more times. This sequence joins TRBV2 and TRBJ1-2, with a tentative D call TRBD1 (5 bases). Trimming took off 6 bases at V and 1 base at J, with 12 bases between the two ends. From germline, CDR1 is SNHLY and CDR2 FYNNEI. The CDR3 is made up of 14 amino acids. The CDR3 region has the DNA TGTGCCAGCAGGTTTCGAAGGGGTAACTATGGCTACACCTTC. Translation: CASRFRRGNYGYTF. The complete variable domain, with remaining parts taken from reference TRBV2 and TRBJ1-2, reads EPEVTQTPSHQVTQMGQEVILRCVPISNHLYFYWYRQILGQKVEFLVSFYNNEISEKSEIFDDQFSVERPDGSNFTLKIRSTKLEDSAMYFCASRFRRGNYGYTFGSGTRLTVV.

This clonotype was detected many times. J is TRBJ2-7 and V is TRBV20-1, with D tentatively TRBD1 (6 bases). Germline values: CDR1 DFQATT, CDR2 SNEGSKA (reference sequence). V was trimmed by 6 bases and J by 3 bases, leaving 18 bases between them. There are 14 residues in the CDR3. The CDR3: CSAARTDTDYEQYF. The CDR3 region has the DNA TGCAGTGCCGCAAGGACAGATACAGACTACGAGCAGTACTTC.

This clonotype was counted only a few times. The chain carries TRBV2 and TRBJ2-7; D gene unclear. Per germline, CDR1 SNHLY and CDR2 FYNNEI. The V gene lost 1 base and the J gene lost 2 bases, with 12 bases spanning the gap. The CDR3 has 15 amino acids. CDR3 nucleotides: TGTGCCAGCAGTGAAGGCCACGCCATAACCTACGAGCAGTACTTC. Translation gives CASSEGHAITYEQYF.

In its sample, this clonotype was seen a few times. The chain links TRBV6-1 to TRBJ2-1; D possibly corresponds to TRBD1 (5 bases). The V gene lost 6 bases and the J gene lost 4 bases, with 16 bases spanning the gap. Germline V gene sequence: CDR1 MNHNS, CDR2 SASEGT. The CDR3 spans 15 residues. The DNA for the CDR3 is TGTGCCAGCAGCCTCAGACAGATTAAATACAATGAGCAGTTCTTC. Translating gives CASSLRQIKYNEQFF.